This TCR beta chain was obtained from a study of PD-1 blockade in mismatch repair-deficient tumors. Measured with immunoSEQ multiplex PCR; TCRdb has only the in-frame clones, and not every one. The sample contains 17,000 or so clones, nearly 85% of which appear only once. With 1 base clipped from V and 2 bases from J, the junction kept 4 bases outside the gene matches. CDR1 and CDR2 from the germline V gene are SGHRS and YFSETQ. The CDR3 sequence is 16 residues long. This TCR was recovered from an adult with mismatch repair-deficient cancer. The genes are TRBV5-1 and TRBJ2-2; TRBD2 agrees at 8 bases. This material consisted of PBMCs, taken less than 25 weeks after starting pembrolizumab. As DNA, the CDR3 is TGCGCCAGCAGCTTGACTAGCGGAAGTAACACCGGGGAGCTGTTTTTT. Its translation: CASSLTSGSNTGELFF.